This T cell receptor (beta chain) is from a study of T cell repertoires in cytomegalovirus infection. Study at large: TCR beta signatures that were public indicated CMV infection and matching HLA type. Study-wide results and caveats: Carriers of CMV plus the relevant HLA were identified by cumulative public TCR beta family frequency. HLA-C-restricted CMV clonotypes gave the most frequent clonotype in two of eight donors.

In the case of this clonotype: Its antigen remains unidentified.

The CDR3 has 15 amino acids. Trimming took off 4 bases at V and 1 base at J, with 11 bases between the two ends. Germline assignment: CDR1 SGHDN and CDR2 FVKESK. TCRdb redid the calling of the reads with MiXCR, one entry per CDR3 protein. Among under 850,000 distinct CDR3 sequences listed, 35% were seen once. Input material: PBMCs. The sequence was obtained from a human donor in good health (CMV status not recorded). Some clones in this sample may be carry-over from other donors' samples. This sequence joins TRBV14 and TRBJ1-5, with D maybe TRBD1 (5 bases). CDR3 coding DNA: TGTGCCAGCAGCCTGCAGGGTAAGAGCAATCAGCCCCAGCATTTT. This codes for CASSLQGKSNQPQHF.